The rows below give T cell receptor beta chains drawn from one sample of a study of cytomegalovirus exposure and HLA in healthy donors. Repertoires were generated with immunoSEQ multiplex PCR, while TCRdb's copy carries only in-frame clones and drops some. The sample shows fewer than 250,000 clones, 60% to 80% of them seen only once. The sequencing input was PBMCs. Receptor source: a male donor in good health and CMV-seronegative. The CDR3 runs from the conserved cysteine through the conserved F or W. D genes are given only for firm matches. Where a row states a size, it is once, few, many or the class of an expanded clone; other rows omit it.

TRBD1	TRBV5-1	TRBJ1-1	.	CASSPKQGGTEAFF	TGCGCCAGCAGCCCCAAACAGGGGGGCACTGAAGCTTTCTTT
.	TRBV7-2	TRBJ2-1	few	CASSLARQNEQFF	TGTGCCAGCAGCTTAGCGCGGCAGAATGAGCAGTTCTTC
.	TRBV13	TRBJ2-2	.	CASSLLYTPGTGELFF	TGTGCCAGCAGCTTACTATACACCCCGGGCACCGGGGAGCTGTTTTTT
.	TRBV5-6	TRBJ1-6	.	CASSLVGQGNSPLHF	TGTGCCAGCAGCTTGGTAGGCCAGGGTAATTCACCCCTCCACTTT
TRBD1	TRBV10-3	TRBJ1-4	.	CAISESGQGSELFF	TGTGCCATCAGTGAGTCGGGACAGGGAAGTGAATTGTTTTTT
.	TRBV10-3	TRBJ2-1	.	CAIMAGQTNNEQFF	TGTGCCATCATGGCGGGACAGACCAACAATGAGCAGTTCTTC
TRBD1	TRBV5-1	TRBJ2-3	once	CASSVDRRTDTQYF	TGCGCCAGCAGCGTGGACAGGCGCACAGATACGCAGTATTTT
.	TRBV5-1	TRBJ1-6	once	CASSLSGRSYNSPLHF	TGCGCCAGCAGCTTGTCAGGCCGCTCCTATAATTCACCCCTCCACTTT
.	TRBV10-1	TRBJ1-1	.	CASSESGADCNTEAFF	TGCGCCAGCAGTGAGAGCGGAGCGGACTGTAACACTGAAGCTTTCTTT
.	TRBV4-2	TRBJ1-5	.	CASSLLTGQGGQPQHF	TGTGCCAGCAGCCTCCTAACCGGGCAGGGAGGGCAGCCCCAGCATTTT
.	TRBV7-6	TRBJ2-4	once	CASSLESQGYIQYF	TGTGCCAGCAGCTTAGAGTCACAGGGATACATTCAGTACTTC
TRBD2	TRBV27	TRBJ2-1	few	CASSFGGGEQFF	TGTGCCAGCAGTTTTGGGGGGGGTGAGCAGTTCTTC
TRBD2	TRBV15	TRBJ2-3	.	CATAAGTSSTDTQYF	TGTGCCACGGCGGCGGGGACTAGTAGCACAGATACGCAGTATTTT
.	TRBV27	TRBJ2-7	.	CASSLSGARYEQYF	TGTGCCAGCAGTTTATCGGGGGCCCGCTACGAGCAGTACTTC
.	TRBV5-1	TRBJ2-2	.	CASSERGTRRAGELFF	TGCGCCAGCAGCGAACGGGGGACGCGGCGGGCCGGGGAGCTGTTTTTT
.	TRBV2	TRBJ2-2	.	CASSEENLPSGELFF	TGTGCCAGCAGTGAAGAGAACCTACCGTCCGGGGAGCTGTTTTTT
TRBD1	TRBV6-1	TRBJ2-1	few	CASSDRDRANNEQFF	TGTGCCAGCAGTGACCGGGACAGGGCGAACAATGAGCAGTTCTTC
.	TRBV11-1	TRBJ2-1	.	CASSRSSGSSYNEQFF	TGTGCCAGCAGCCGGAGTAGTGGAAGCTCCTACAATGAGCAGTTCTTC
.	TRBV11-2	TRBJ1-2	.	CASSPGYGYTF	TGTGCCAGCAGCCCGGGCTATGGCTACACCTTC
TRBD1	TRBV5-1	TRBJ1-1	.	CASSWGDSMNTEAFF	TGCGCCAGCAGCTGGGGGGACAGCATGAACACTGAAGCTTTCTTT
TRBD2	TRBV9	TRBJ2-7	.	CASSVRGEGSYEQYF	TGTGCCAGCAGCGTCCGGGGGGAGGGCTCCTACGAGCAGTACTTC
TRBD2	TRBV7-9	TRBJ2-1	.	CASSGRRGQFF	TGTGCCTCTAGCGGGAGACGGGGGCAGTTCTTC
.	TRBV10-3	TRBJ2-7	few	CAISESNVGLTSYEQYF	TGTGCCATCAGTGAGTCGAACGTGGGACTTACCTCCTACGAGCAGTACTTC
TRBD2	TRBV28	TRBJ2-7	once	CATSTSGRSSEQYF	TGTGCCACATCTACTAGCGGGAGGAGTAGCGAGCAGTACTTC
.	TRBV28	TRBJ2-7	.	CASSFSGFGSDEQYF	TGTGCCAGCAGTTTTTCGGGATTCGGCTCGGACGAGCAATACTTC
TRBD1	TRBV18	TRBJ2-3	.	CASSPGQGTDTQYF	TGTGCCAGCTCACCGGGACAGGGCACAGATACGCAGTATTTT
.	TRBV6-1	TRBJ2-3	.	CATSTGLSTDTQYF	TGTGCCACCTCCACGGGACTCAGCACAGATACGCAGTATTTT
TRBD1	TRBV11-3	TRBJ2-2	once	CASSLGQGITRELFF	TGTGCCAGCAGCTTAGGACAGGGAATCACCCGGGAGCTGTTTTTT
.	TRBV4-1	TRBJ2-2	.	CASSQLTGSNTGELFF	TGCGCCAGCAGCCAATTAACAGGTTCGAACACCGGGGAGCTGTTTTTT
.	TRBV9	TRBJ1-2	few	CASSVVLEGSGYTF	TGTGCCAGCAGCGTAGTTCTGGAAGGGAGCGGCTACACCTTC
.	TRBV9	TRBJ2-1	.	CASSPQGGLYNEQFF	TGTGCCAGCAGCCCCCAGGGGGGACTTTACAATGAGCAGTTCTTC
.	TRBV5-6	TRBJ1-2	.	CASSYMGADGYTF	TGTGCCAGCAGCTATATGGGGGCAGATGGCTACACCTTC
.	TRBV15	TRBJ2-7	.	CATGTNRAGVQYF	TGTGCCACCGGAACAAACAGGGCGGGAGTGCAGTACTTC
TRBD1	TRBV27	TRBJ2-7	.	CASSPTGGYEQYF	TGTGCCAGCAGCCCGACAGGGGGGTACGAGCAGTACTTC
TRBD2	TRBV30	TRBJ2-2	.	CATTLAGVSHTGELFF	TGTGCCACAACCCTAGCGGGAGTATCGCACACCGGGGAGCTGTTTTTT
TRBD1	TRBV5-1	TRBJ2-3	.	CASSPSDRENTDTQYF	TGCGCCAGCAGCCCGTCGGACAGGGAAAATACAGATACGCAGTATTTT
.	TRBV21-1	TRBJ2-7	.	CASSKADRTYEQYF	TGTGCCAGCAGCAAAGCTGACAGAACCTACGAGCAGTACTTC
TRBD1	TRBV5-1	TRBJ2-3	.	CASSLGGQGADTQYF	TGCGCCAGCAGCTTGGGCGGTCAGGGGGCAGATACGCAGTATTTT
TRBD1	TRBV7-9	TRBJ2-4	once	CASSRGQGIAKNIQYF	TGTGCCAGCAGCCGAGGACAGGGAATAGCCAAAAACATTCAGTACTTC
.	TRBV9	TRBJ1-3	once	CASSVDPRPGGSGNTIYF	TGTGCCAGCAGCGTGGATCCACGACCGGGGGGCTCTGGAAACACCATATATTTT
TRBD1	TRBV5-4	TRBJ1-1	.	CASSSATGGNTEAFF	TGTGCCAGCAGTTCCGCGACAGGGGGGAACACTGAAGCTTTCTTT
.	TRBV29-1	TRBJ2-7	.	CSVEVDTAYEQYF	TGCAGCGTTGAGGTGGACACAGCCTACGAGCAGTACTTC
.	TRBV14	TRBJ1-2	.	CASSQETVNNYGYTF	TGTGCCAGCAGCCAAGAAACAGTAAATAACTATGGCTACACCTTC